Given below is one T cell receptor beta chain in context. Its target is not known. The data are from a study of shared clonotypes between healthy human individuals. Roughly 200 ng DNA, tens of thousands of T cell genomes, went into each sorted-subset replicate PCR. The protocol was immunoSEQ multiplex PCR, while the TCRdb copy is restricted to in-frame clones and leaves out a portion. The data show about 2.2 million clones, just over 90% seen once. Germline V gives CDR1 SEHNR, CDR2 FQNEAQ (reference sequence). There are 13 residues in the CDR3. J lost 5 bases, V lost 5 bases, and 4 bases had no gene match. The naive CD8 subset, CD45RO-negative cells positively selected for CCR7, excluded terminally differentiated effector memory CD45RA+ cells. The study, taken as a whole, reports: Clonotypes not shared had lower generation probabilities than those common to all four donors. It was expected that sequencing depth would affect clonotype sharing among donors.

The genes are TRBV7-9 and TRBJ2-5; 8 nucleotides match TRBD2. The sample consisted of naive CD8+ T cells from PBMCs. The sequence came from a man between 18 and 29 years old in good health. Some clones in this sample may be carry-over from other donors' samples. The CDR3 nucleotides read TGTGCCAGCAGCGTGACTAGCGAGGAGACCCAGTACTTC. It yields the protein CASSVTSEETQYF.